The sequence of this T cell receptor beta chain was determined in a study of blood T cells in healthy people across ages (dated by TCRdb to the mid-2010s). In terms of the full investigation: Template switching captured roughly one uniquely barcoded TCR beta cDNA molecule per two T cells in model experiments. To avoid experimental bias, donors of different ages were distributed randomly across sequencing lanes. To track age-related changes in TCR beta repertoire diversity, the study relied on deep sequencing normalized with unique cDNA molecular identifiers. Donors were grouped into four age groups: young (average roughly 17 years), middle-aged (39), aged (62) and long-lived (approximately 82). Two additional independent replicas of 1 million unique cDNA reads from the same blood draw were analyzed for two donors (one aged 18 to 30 and one aged 80 or older).

Here is what the overall study found, with its caveats: Observed TCR beta diversity per million T cells fell roughly linearly with age, and a significant reduction was already apparent by age around 44. Compared with the aged group, the long-lived group had more naive CD4+ T cells, fewer expanded clones and increased TCR diversity, a pattern suggesting age selection. Estimates of total diversity from one million sequenced T cells were regarded as lower bounds and underestimates. Because the CMV infection status of the donors was unknown, age-related changes in expanded clonotypes may potentially have been confounded. There was a strong correlation between observed TCR beta diversity and the percentage of naive T cells measured by flow cytometry. Because profiling used bulk unsorted PBMCs, naive and antigen-experienced compartments could not be compared conclusively.

V was cut back by 7 bases and J by 3 bases, leaving a gap of 9 bases between them. The germline V gene encodes CDR1 SQVTM and CDR2 ANQGSEA. The CDR3 goes from the cysteine to the phenylalanine over 11 residues. Just CDR3 DNA is preserved here, 33 bases in frame from base 1. The roughly 42 donors, aged about 6 to 95 years, were systemically healthy Caucasian individuals from Russia. Each donor gave 8.5 to 10 milliliters of peripheral blood, collected into EDTA-treated Vacutainer tubes. Ficoll-Paque density-gradient centrifugation was used to isolate PBMCs, with at least 6 million per sample. Total RNA was extracted from PBMCs with Trizol reagent, with at least 5.5 micrograms obtained per sample. For every donor, an aliquot of PBMCs went through flow cytometry to measure the percentages of naive CD45RAhigh/CD27high T cells. Libraries were made using 5' RACE. Sequencing was performed on an Illumina HiSeq 2500. A second about 7 to 11 cycle PCR used a sample-barcoded 5' primer and a J-beta primer mix. A unique molecular identifier was introduced onto each TCR beta cDNA molecule by a template-switch 5' adaptor carrying 12 random nucleotides. Each sample yielded at least 2.5 million CDR3-containing paired-end reads. First-strand cDNA was synthesized from all RNA with the Mint cDNA synthesis kit, primed by a TRBC-specific oligonucleotide. Following uracil-DNA glycosylase treatment, all cDNA underwent a first 18-cycle PCR with the universal primers M1SS and BC2_uni_R. Regarding the original processing steps: For normalization, 1 million high-quality reads, each with a distinct molecular identifier, were randomly selected from each sample. Instead of being binned into consensus sequences, reads with shared molecular identifiers were discarded. MiTCR, with a Q25 quality threshold and the strictest error-elimination algorithm, was used for CDR3 identification, clonotype clustering and error correction. A nonparametric unseen species model with Euler transformation was used to estimate lower-bound total TCR beta diversity. TCRdb redid the processing of the public reads, applying fastp at Q25 and MiXCR, and retained in-frame beta chains. Entries are consolidated by CDR3 protein sequence, retaining the most common genes and DNA. These V and J calls derive from TCRdb rather than the authors' analysis. Across this sample there are around 1,600,000 distinct CDR3 sequences, with 35% to 45% seen only once. The ten biggest clones cover more than 4% of the sample.

Note on this clonotype: The antigen this receptor binds is unknown. Base quality data are lacking; no much larger clone is found one base away.

The chain was built from TRBV29-1 and TRBJ1-2; the D region possibly corresponds to TRBD1 (6 bases align). The sample comprised blood. This TCR derives from a woman in her late teens or twenties in good health. The DNA sequence is given as TGCAGCGAGGGGGGTGACTATGGCTACACCTTC. Translated, it gives CSEGGDYGYTF.